This paragraph reports one T cell receptor beta chain. It lacks a known antigen. No quality values exist for individual bases; no much larger clone is one base distant. TCRbeta CDR3 regions were amplified from genomic DNA by means of the immunoSEQ Assay, a bias-controlled multiplex PCR. The authors processed their data as follows. The number of nucleated cells in each sample was estimated from the amplification of reference gene primers within the assay. Sequence reads were collapsed and filtered to measure the absolute abundance of every unique TCRbeta CDR3 rearrangement. For each sample, productive Simpson clonality was calculated as the square root of Simpson's diversity index over productive rearrangements. TCRdb stores this immuneACCESS table with in-frame sequences only. Part of the clones is absent; in the studies checked, under half of the shortfall reflects unresolved V genes, and no reason is known for the rest. V and J calls and clone size are those listed in that table; D and trimming were worked out from the DNA. This sample is represented by about 150,000 clones; roughly 84% of them were singletons. Jointly, the top ten make up 9.8% of the sample.

This sample is drawn from a study of blood T cell repertoires in COVID-19 (dated by TCRdb to the early 2020s). With regard to the full study: Samples from collaborators originated in the United States, Italy and Spain and spanned both the acute and convalescent phases of COVID-19. The prospective study material was composed of cDNA or gDNA derived from T cells, B-cell-depleted T cells, or PBMCs. The dataset comprised deeply sampled blood TCRbeta repertoires from subjects exposed to, actively infected with, or recovered from COVID-19. The repertoires were released in a freely available public database intended as a resource for research on the immune response to SARS-CoV-2. Samples were obtained from the ongoing ImmuneRACE study (first 160 participants) and from 1,254 subjects provided by 6 global collaborators. A de-identified subject ID, COVID-19 status, age in years and sex were almost always included in the sample metadata. Where available, HLA class I and class II types were obtained from metadata supplied by the sample provider rather than from assay-based typing.

Study-wide findings and limitations: The amount of clinical and demographic metadata varied by source and participant and was provided uncurated.

The CDR3 spans 14 residues, from the cysteine through the phenylalanine. Only the CDR3 part of the read is kept: 42 bases, read in frame from the first base. From the germline V gene (reference sequence), CDR1 is SGHNT and CDR2 is YYREEE. At the junction V is shortened by 3 bases and J by 4 bases, with 11 bases in between. Whole blood was collected in K2EDTA tubes by collaborating institutions according to the institutions' own protocols. For TCRbeta analysis, collaborators shipped samples as frozen whole blood, isolated PBMCs, or DNA extracted from either of those sample types. The receptor was isolated from a woman aged 45-60 years with acute or convalescent COVID-19. The rearrangement combines TRBV5-4 with TRBJ2-1; the D segment cannot be called with confidence. Sequencing used peripheral blood. The base sequence is TGTGCCAGCAGCTCCTCGGCTAGATACAATGAGCAGTTCTTC. Its protein is CASSSSARYNEQFF.